The 9 T cell receptor beta chains given below trace back to one sample, sequenced in a study of CD8 T cells in Susac syndrome. Random hexamers were used to reverse transcribe an amount of about 0.45 to 1 ug RNA. From the immunoSEQ multiplex PCR reads, TCRdb called clonotypes with MiXCR, one entry per CDR3 protein. This sample yields a few hundred thousand distinct CDR3 sequences, of which roughly 85% are seen a single time; 0.2% to 0.25% belongs to the top ten. Sequenced material: CD8+ T cells from PBMCs. These receptors were taken from a human donor with multiple sclerosis.

The chain uses TRBV7-6 and TRBJ2-7, with 8 bases matching TRBD1. This CDR3 contains 17 residues. CDR1 and CDR2 from the germline V gene are SGHVS and FNYEAQ. J lost 6 bases, V lost 2 bases, and 15 bases had no gene match. The CDR3 sequence: CASSLSLPLTGGGEQYF. The CDR3 DNA reads as TGTGCCAGCAGCTTATCCCTCCCCCTAACAGGGGGAGGCGAGCAGTACTTC.

Only one count was recorded for this clonotype. The rearrangement uses TRBV25-1 and TRBJ2-5; tentatively, D is TRBD2 (6 bases). Trimming left V 1 base short and J 1 base short, with 7 bases between. This CDR3 is built from 14 residues. Germline V gene lookup returns CDR1 MGHDK and CDR2 SYGVNS. This chain's CDR3 is CASSEWRAQETQYF. CDR3 sequence (DNA): TGTGCCAGCAGTGAATGGAGGGCCCAAGAGACCCAGTACTTC.

The V call is TRBV6-5, the J call TRBJ2-7; no firm D call. From germline, CDR1 is MNHEY and CDR2 SVGAGI. V lost 1 base and J 4 bases, leaving 8 bases between the germline ends. The CDR3 consists of 13 residues. Here the CDR3 reads CASSYFWSYEQYF. The CDR3 DNA reads as TGTGCCAGCAGTTACTTTTGGTCTTACGAGCAGTACTTC.

This clonotype was seen once. The DNA for the CDR3 is TGTGCCAGCAGCACCCGACTAGCGGGAGGGCCCTACAATGAGCAGTTCTTC. Translating it yields CASSTRLAGGPYNEQFF. The rearrangement uses TRBV7-6 and TRBJ2-1, with 14 bases aligning to TRBD2. The CDR3 length is 17 residues. Germline trimming cut 5 bases from V and 2 bases from J; bases unmatched to any gene: 5. Germline values: CDR1 SGHVS, CDR2 FNYEAQ. The whole variable domain, remainder taken from reference TRBV7-6 and TRBJ2-1, is GAGVSQSPRYKVTKRGQDVALRCDPISGHVSLYWYRQALGQGPEFLTYFNYEAQQDKSGLPNDRFSAERPEGSISTLTIQRTEQRDSAMYRCASSTRLAGGPYNEQFFGPGTRLTVL.

The V gene is TRBV27, the J gene TRBJ1-2; D gene uncertain. V was pared by 0 bases and J by 6 bases, with 8 bases between. The CDR3 runs 13 residues. Germline V CDR1 and CDR2: MNHEY, SMNVEV (reference sequence). CDR3 sequence (DNA): TGTGCCAGCAGTTTATCTGGCGTCCATGGCTACACCTTC. Its protein product is CASSLSGVHGYTF.

The V gene is TRBV10-3, the J gene TRBJ2-2, with TRBD2 matching over 8 bases. The CDR3 contains 15 residues. Germline trimming cut 9 bases from V and 2 bases from J; bases unmatched to any gene: 8. The germline CDR1 and CDR2 sequences are ENHRY and SYGVKD. CDR3 DNA sequence: TGTGCCATATCCAGCACTAGCGGTAACACCGGGGAGCTGTTTTTT. This sequence encodes CAISSTSGNTGELFF.

The CDR3 sequence: CASSLAPDPGGEKLFF. Here the CDR3 DNA reads TGTGCCAGCAGCTTAGCGCCGGACCCGGGAGGTGAAAAACTGTTTTTT. This chain uses TRBV7-9 with TRBJ1-4; D not resolved. V was trimmed by 0 bases and J by 7 bases, leaving 15 bases between them. CDR3 size: 16 residues. Germline assignment: CDR1 SEHNR and CDR2 FQNEAQ (reference sequence).

The chain links TRBV29-1 to TRBJ2-2; D is unclear. The germline V gene has CDR1 SQVTM and CDR2 ANQGSEA. This CDR3 contains 13 residues. V was pared by 5 bases and J by 2 bases, with 9 bases between. CDR3 sequence (DNA): TGCAGCGTTTTTAGGGAAAACACCGGGGAGCTGTTTTTT. This codes for CSVFRENTGELFF.

V and J are TRBV4-1 and TRBJ1-1; D is unresolved. V lost 0 bases and J 1 base, leaving 9 bases between the germline ends. This CDR3 region has 15 residues. CDR1 is MGHRA and CDR2 is YSYEKL in the germline V gene. The CDR3 DNA reads as TGCGCCAGCAGCCAAGACACAGTAGAGAACACTGAAGCTTTCTTT. This encodes CASSQDTVENTEAFF.